Listed below are T cell receptor beta chains from one sample, sequenced in a study of T cell repertoires in cytomegalovirus infection. TCRdb re-analysed the reads in MiXCR, keeping a single row per CDR3 protein. The table includes hundreds of thousands of distinct CDR3 sequences, 20% to 30% detected once. Specimen: CD8+ T cells from PBMCs. These receptors all come from a human donor in good health (CMV status not recorded). Some clones in this sample may be carry-over from other donors' samples. The CDR3 runs from the conserved cysteine through the conserved F or W. The D gene is left open where the match is weak. Size values are once, few and many counts, or a class for expanded clones, and some rows have none.

d_call | j_call | clone_size | v_call | cdr3_nt | cdr3_aa
. | TRBJ1-4 | . | TRBV19 | TGTGCCAGTAGTATGATCAGGGCGGCTAATGAAAAACTGTTTTTT | CASSMIRAANEKLFF
. | TRBJ2-3 | few | TRBV2 | TGTGCCACCCCTATATTGCGAGATACGCAGTATTTT | CATPILRDTQYF
. | TRBJ1-2 | few | TRBV7-9 | TGTGCCAGCAGCTTACGGACGGTCGAGGTTGGCTACACCTTC | CASSLRTVEVGYTF
. | TRBJ1-6 | . | TRBV2 | TGTGCCAGCAGTGATACAGGGACGGTCTCCTATAATTCACCCCTCCACTTT | CASSDTGTVSYNSPLHF
TRBD2 | TRBJ2-1 | few | TRBV7-6 | TGTGCCAGCAGCTTCGACGAAAGAAGCGGGGGGGCGGGATTCGAGTTCTTC | CASSFDERSGGAGFEFF
TRBD2 | TRBJ2-5 | few | TRBV4-2 | TGTGCCAGCAGCCAACTCACTAGCGCGGCACAAGAGACCCAGTACTTC | CASSQLTSAAQETQYF
. | TRBJ2-2 | once | TRBV7-7 | TGTGCTAGCAGCTTCTCCTCGTGGGGAGTTAACACCGGGGAGCTGTTTTTT | CASSFSSWGVNTGELFF
. | TRBJ2-1 | . | TRBV20-1 | TGCAGTGCTGGACGGGGGAATGAGCAGTTCTTC | CSAGRGNEQFF
. | TRBJ1-3 | . | TRBV14 | TGTGCCAGCAGCCCGCAGACGTTGGGGTACGGAAACACCATATATTTT | CASSPQTLGYGNTIYF
TRBD1 | TRBJ1-1 | . | TRBV29-1 | TGCAGCGACGCGACAGGGTTCAATGAAGCTTTCTTT | CSDATGFNEAFF
. | TRBJ1-1 | many | TRBV5-5 | TGTGCCAGCAGCTTGGCCAGTTGGCAGGGAGGACGGAACACTGAAGCTTTCTTT | CASSLASWQGGRNTEAFF
. | TRBJ2-3 | few | TRBV28 | TGTGCCAGCAGAGCAATCCAGACAGGAGAGGCGCAGTATTTT | CASRAIQTGEAQYF
. | TRBJ2-5 | few | TRBV29-1 | TGCAGCGTTTGGGCGGAGACCCAGTACTTC | CSVWAETQYF
. | TRBJ2-5 | many | TRBV12-3/TRBV12-4 | TGTGCCACCCGCGGAGCAGAATTCCAAGAGACCCAGTACTTC | CATRGAEFQETQYF
. | TRBJ2-5 | many | TRBV7-2 | TGTGCCAGCAGCGCCTGGGGTGTCCAAGAGACCCAGTACTTC | CASSAWGVQETQYF
. | TRBJ2-5 | once | TRBV15 | TGTGCCACCAGCATAGACGGGCTAGCCCAAGAGACCCAGTACTTC | CATSIDGLAQETQYF
. | TRBJ1-6 | few | TRBV5-1 | TGCGCCAGCAGCTTGAACGGCGTCTCCTATAATTCACCCCTCCACTTT | CASSLNGVSYNSPLHF
. | TRBJ2-3 | few | TRBV7-9 | TGTGTCAGCAGCTTAGGCGGAAGCACAGATACGCAGTATTTT | CVSSLGGSTDTQYF
TRBD2 | TRBJ2-2 | . | TRBV2 | TGTGCCAGCAATTTACTGACTAGCGGGGGGGTCGGCGACGGGGAGCTGTTTTTT | CASNLLTSGGVGDGELFF
. | TRBJ1-4 | . | TRBV2 | TGTGCCAGCACCCAAGGAAGAGGGGACGGTGAAAAACTGTTTTTT | CASTQGRGDGEKLFF
TRBD2 | TRBJ2-5 | many | TRBV7-6 | TGTGCCAGCAGCCCCCGGGGGGTTGTTGCGACCCAGTACTTC | CASSPRGVVATQYF
TRBD2 | TRBJ2-1 | few | TRBV13 | TGTGCCAGCACTGCGGCGGGGGTGGTCGATGAGCAGTTCTTC | CASTAAGVVDEQFF
. | TRBJ2-1 | . | TRBV7-2 | TGTACCAGCAGCTTACTAGTCCCGGGACCGGGCGGGGAGCAGTTCTTC | CTSSLLVPGPGGEQFF
. | TRBJ2-1 | few | TRBV20-1 | TGCAGTGCTGGAAACAATGAGCAGTTCTTC | CSAGNNEQFF
. | TRBJ1-2 | . | TRBV25-1 | TGTGCCAGCAGTGAATTCTGGGACGATAACTATGGCTACACCTTC | CASSEFWDDNYGYTF
. | TRBJ2-3 | many | TRBV7-8 | TGTGCCAGCAGCTGGGCAGGATTCCGCACAGATACGCAGTATTTT | CASSWAGFRTDTQYF
TRBD2 | TRBJ2-1 | once | TRBV29-1 | TGCAGCGTTGAAGGGGCTAGCGGTAACATTTACAATGAGCAGTTCTTC | CSVEGASGNIYNEQFF
TRBD2 | TRBJ2-3 | many | TRBV6-6 | TGTGCCAGCAGTTACCGAGCGGGGGGGCCAGATACGCAGTATTTT | CASSYRAGGPDTQYF
. | TRBJ2-5 | few | TRBV11-3 | TGTGCCAGCAGCTTGTATGACGACCAAGAGACCCAGTACTTC | CASSLYDDQETQYF
. | TRBJ1-5 | few | TRBV28 | TGTGCCAGCACCCTCACCGCTTATAATCAGCCCCAGCATTTT | CASTLTAYNQPQHF
. | TRBJ1-1 | few | TRBV29-1 | TGCAGCGTCAGCAGGGGCACTGAAGCTTTCTTT | CSVSRGTEAFF
. | TRBJ1-2 | . | TRBV29-1 | TGCAGCGTTGAAATTTCAGCGTACTATGGCTACACCTTC | CSVEISAYYGYTF
TRBD2 | TRBJ2-1 | . | TRBV18 | TGTGCCAGCACCTCGGGGGGGCTGGATGAGCAGTTCTTC | CASTSGGLDEQFF
. | TRBJ2-7 | . | TRBV14 | TGTGCCAGCTCAAGAGCAGGGCGCGCTGGAGAGCAGTACTTC | CASSRAGRAGEQYF
. | TRBJ2-5 | few | TRBV5-1 | TGCGCCAGCAACCGGAGGGGGGATTTAGAGACCCAGTACTTC | CASNRRGDLETQYF
. | TRBJ1-2 | few | TRBV5-1 | TGCGCCAGCAGCTTGGACTCCAGTGGCTACACCTTC | CASSLDSSGYTF
. | TRBJ1-5 | few | TRBV12-5 | TGTGCTAGTGGGGTACAGGCGTGGAGCAATCAGCCCCAGCATTTT | CASGVQAWSNQPQHF
TRBD1 | TRBJ2-5 | few | TRBV12-5 | TGTGCTAGTGGTCCAGGGGGCGGAGAGACCCAGTACTTC | CASGPGGGETQYF
. | TRBJ1-3 | many | TRBV7-6 | TGTGCCAGCAGCTTAGCGGTGGGAATAGCCGGTCGAAACACCATATATTTT | CASSLAVGIAGRNTIYF
TRBD1 | TRBJ2-1 | many | TRBV7-6 | TGTGCCAGCAGCCGCGCTCTACAGGGGGCCTACAAAAATTCCTACAATGAGCAGTTCTTC | CASSRALQGAYKNSYNEQFF
. | TRBJ1-4 | few | TRBV6-6 | TGTGCCAGCAGTTACTCGGGCAGGGAGGAGGAAAAACTGTTTTTT | CASSYSGREEEKLFF